The source of this T cell receptor beta chain is a study of T cells in Graves' hyperthyroidism and ophthalmopathy. The CDR3 regions of TCR beta were amplified from RNA transcripts. An initial round of RT-PCR targeting the TCR CDR3 relied on the HTBI primer set. TCRdb re-derived calls from the multiplex PCR reads in MiXCR, one entry per CDR3 protein. The table records almost 350,000 distinct CDR3 sequences, 18% of them present only once. This clonotype was seen ten or more times. The germline gives CDR1 PRHDT, CDR2 FYEKMQ (reference sequence). The CDR3 is 14 amino acids. Trimming cost V 6 bases and J 9 bases; bases outside gene matches: 9.

The chain is built from TRBV13 and TRBJ2-7; 12 nucleotides align to TRBD1. This receptor was identified in a woman in her thirties or forties with Graves' ophthalmopathy. Input material: blood. CDR3: CASRLRDRGQGQYF. The DNA for the CDR3 is TGTGCCAGCAGACTCCGGGACAGGGGGCAGGGGCAGTACTTC.